These T cell receptor beta chains were read from a single sample in a study of cytomegalovirus exposure and HLA in healthy donors. Sequencing used immunoSEQ multiplex PCR; TCRdb keeps in-frame clones, though not all of them. The sample holds under 150,000 clones, approximately 80% seen once. The sample consisted of PBMCs. The receptor set was obtained from a woman under 40 in good health and CMV-seropositive. The CDR3 runs from the conserved cysteine through the conserved F or W. The order of the fields is V gene, D gene, J gene, clone size, CDR3 protein, CDR3 DNA. A D gene is named only where the DNA matches it firmly. Expanded clones are given a class, and other clones once, few, many or no size at all.

V: TRBV4-1; D: -; J: TRBJ2-1; size: few; CDR3: CASSQEEGSPYNEQFF; DNA: TGCGCCAGCAGCCAAGAGGAGGGCAGTCCATACAATGAGCAGTTCTTC
V: TRBV5-8; D: TRBD2; J: TRBJ2-3; size: -; CDR3: CASSFRLAGGVPTDTQYF; DNA: TGTGCCAGCAGCTTCCGGCTAGCGGGAGGAGTCCCCACAGATACGCAGTATTTT
V: TRBV7-3; D: TRBD2; J: TRBJ2-7; size: -; CDR3: CASSLSGGSVAYEQYF; DNA: TGTGCCAGCAGCTTAAGCGGCGGGAGTGTCGCCTACGAGCAGTACTTC
V: TRBV4-1; D: -; J: TRBJ2-3; size: -; CDR3: CASSPLPGSTDTQYF; DNA: TGCGCCAGCAGCCCCCTTCCGGGGAGCACAGATACGCAGTATTTT
V: TRBV2; D: -; J: TRBJ2-7; size: -; CDR3: CFCKEEGAYEQYF; DNA: TGTTTCTGCAAGGAGGAGGGGGCATACGAGCAGTACTTC
V: TRBV13; D: -; J: TRBJ2-3; size: -; CDR3: CASSPSTDTQYF; DNA: TGTGCCAGCAGCCCTAGTACAGATACGCAGTATTTT
V: TRBV18; D: -; J: TRBJ1-3; size: -; CDR3: CASSPRVQNSGNTIYF; DNA: TGTGCCAGCTCACCCCGGGTCCAGAACTCTGGAAACACCATATATTTT
V: TRBV30; D: -; J: TRBJ1-1; size: once; CDR3: CAWSYDSKNTEAFF; DNA: TGTGCCTGGAGCTATGACAGCAAGAACACTGAAGCTTTCTTT
V: TRBV7-9; D: -; J: TRBJ1-2; size: -; CDR3: CASSTGPYYGYTF; DNA: TGTGCCAGCAGTACAGGACCGTATTATGGCTACACCTTC
V: TRBV6-4; D: TRBD1; J: TRBJ2-7; size: -; CDR3: CASSDSRGTGGQTSYEQYF; DNA: TGTGCCAGCAGTGACTCGAGAGGGACAGGGGGACAAACTTCCTACGAGCAGTACTTC
V: TRBV5-6; D: -; J: TRBJ1-5; size: -; CDR3: CASSLFGQPQHF; DNA: TGTGCCAGCAGCTTGTTCGGTCAGCCCCAGCATTTT
V: TRBV7-7; D: TRBD2; J: TRBJ2-5; size: -; CDR3: CASSLESAGAGETQYF; DNA: TGTGCTAGCAGCTTAGAATCGGCGGGAGCGGGCGAGACCCAGTACTTC
V: TRBV25-1; D: -; J: TRBJ2-3; size: -; CDR3: CASSTPTPSPQDTQYF; DNA: TGTGCCAGCAGCACACCAACCCCCTCCCCCCAAGATACGCAGTATTTT
V: TRBV5-1; D: TRBD2; J: TRBJ2-6; size: few; CDR3: CASTLSSGSYGANVLTF; DNA: TGCGCCAGCACCCTCAGTAGCGGGAGTTATGGGGCCAACGTCCTGACTTTC
V: TRBV19; D: TRBD1; J: TRBJ1-1; size: few; CDR3: CASRDRGVTEAFF; DNA: TGTGCCAGTAGAGACAGGGGCGTTACTGAAGCTTTCTTT
V: TRBV2; D: TRBD1; J: TRBJ2-7; size: -; CDR3: CATRLFQGVTYEQYF; DNA: TGTGCCACCCGACTATTTCAGGGGGTTACGTACGAGCAGTACTTC
V: TRBV9; D: -; J: TRBJ1-2; size: few; CDR3: CASSQGGVGGYTF; DNA: TGTGCCAGCAGCCAGGGCGGGGTCGGAGGCTACACCTTC
V: TRBV2; D: -; J: TRBJ2-7; size: few; CDR3: CSSKQKAAYEQYF; DNA: TGTTCCAGCAAGCAGAAGGCGGCATACGAGCAGTACTTC
V: TRBV5-5; D: TRBD1; J: TRBJ2-7; size: once; CDR3: CASWNRGAYEQYF; DNA: TGTGCCAGCTGGAACAGGGGGGCCTACGAGCAGTACTTC
V: TRBV9; D: -; J: TRBJ1-1; size: -; CDR3: CASSLDMMNTEAFF; DNA: TGTGCCAGCAGCCTTGACATGATGAACACTGAAGCTTTCTTT
V: TRBV5-3; D: TRBD2; J: TRBJ2-7; size: -; CDR3: CARSLEASGRPKAYEQYF; DNA: TGTGCCAGAAGCTTGGAGGCTAGCGGGAGGCCCAAGGCCTACGAGCAGTACTTC
V: TRBV5-1; D: TRBD1; J: TRBJ1-2; size: -; CDR3: CASSLGWTGRKDGYTF; DNA: TGCGCCAGCAGCTTGGGATGGACAGGGAGGAAGGATGGCTACACCTTC
V: TRBV7-3; D: TRBD1; J: TRBJ2-1; size: -; CDR3: CASSQLRQGWYNEQFF; DNA: TGTGCCAGCAGCCAACTACGACAGGGGTGGTACAATGAGCAGTTCTTC
V: TRBV30; D: TRBD1; J: TRBJ2-7; size: -; CDR3: CAWTGGTYEQYF; DNA: TGTGCCTGGACAGGGGGTACCTACGAGCAGTACTTC
V: TRBV19; D: TRBD1; J: TRBJ2-5; size: few; CDR3: CASSGTGQETQYF; DNA: TGTGCCAGTAGTGGGACAGGACAAGAGACCCAGTACTTC
V: TRBV7-3; D: TRBD2; J: TRBJ2-3; size: -; CDR3: CASSRGTSGSTDTQYF; DNA: TGTGCCAGCAGCCGTGGGACTAGCGGGAGCACAGATACGCAGTATTTT
V: TRBV9; D: -; J: TRBJ2-2; size: once; CDR3: CASSATGNTGELFF; DNA: TGTGCCAGCAGCGCGACAGGGAACACCGGGGAGCTGTTTTTT
V: TRBV7-2; D: -; J: TRBJ2-7; size: -; CDR3: CASSLADTSYEQYF; DNA: TGTGCCAGCAGCTTAGCCGACACCTCCTACGAGCAGTACTTC
V: TRBV4-1; D: TRBD1; J: TRBJ1-5; size: few; CDR3: CASSRDRVEVGDQPQHF; DNA: TGCGCCAGCAGCCGGGACAGGGTGGAGGTAGGAGATCAGCCCCAGCATTTT
V: TRBV5-1; D: TRBD1; J: TRBJ1-2; size: once; CDR3: CASSSTGGEGGYTF; DNA: TGCGCCAGCAGCTCGACAGGGGGAGAGGGTGGCTACACCTTC
V: TRBV10-1; D: -; J: TRBJ2-7; size: -; CDR3: CASSESGVGQYF; DNA: TGCGCCAGCAGTGAGTCAGGGGTAGGGCAGTACTTC
V: TRBV5-1; D: -; J: TRBJ2-5; size: -; CDR3: CASSPYRIGETQYF; DNA: TGCGCCAGCAGCCCTTACAGGATCGGCGAGACCCAGTACTTC
V: TRBV29-1; D: -; J: TRBJ2-3; size: few; CDR3: CSVEDVTDTQYF; DNA: TGCAGCGTAGAAGACGTAACAGATACGCAGTATTTT
V: TRBV9; D: -; J: TRBJ2-7; size: -; CDR3: CASSVGPSYEQYF; DNA: TGTGCCAGCAGCGTAGGCCCGAGCTACGAGCAGTACTTC
V: TRBV11-2; D: TRBD2; J: TRBJ2-7; size: once; CDR3: CASSLDLLSGGIF; DNA: TGTGCCAGCAGCTTAGATCTTTTATCGGGGGGTATCTTC
V: TRBV5-1; D: -; J: TRBJ1-6; size: -; CDR3: CASSLSGSIHPLHF; DNA: TGCGCCAGCAGCTTGTCCGGGTCCATTCACCCCCTCCACTTT
V: TRBV30; D: -; J: TRBJ1-2; size: few; CDR3: CAWKPGPTNYGYTF; DNA: TGTGCCTGGAAGCCAGGGCCCACTAACTATGGCTACACCTTC
V: TRBV2; D: -; J: TRBJ1-2; size: -; CDR3: CATPGGSYNYGYTF; DNA: TGTGCCACCCCTGGGGGCAGTTATAACTATGGCTACACCTTC
V: TRBV29-1; D: TRBD1; J: TRBJ1-4; size: few; CDR3: CSVLDREKLFF; DNA: TGCAGCGTTCTGGACAGGGAAAAACTGTTTTTT
V: TRBV19; D: -; J: TRBJ1-1; size: -; CDR3: CASRLQGNIGEAFF; DNA: TGTGCCAGTAGATTGCAGGGGAATATTGGTGAAGCTTTCTTT
V: TRBV30; D: -; J: TRBJ1-2; size: once; CDR3: CAWSTRSPLLKGYTF; DNA: TGTGCCTGGAGTACCAGGTCCCCCCTTCTTAAGGGCTACACCTTC
V: TRBV6-6; D: TRBD2; J: TRBJ2-1; size: -; CDR3: CASSQSGAYNEQFF; DNA: TGTGCCAGCAGCCAAAGCGGGGCCTACAATGAGCAGTTCTTC
V: TRBV15; D: TRBD1; J: TRBJ1-5; size: -; CDR3: CATSRDFGTANNQPQHF; DNA: TGTGCCACCAGCAGAGATTTCGGGACAGCTAACAATCAGCCCCAGCATTTT
V: TRBV5-5; D: -; J: TRBJ1-5; size: -; CDR3: CASSLAGAPLPQHF; DNA: TGTGCCAGCAGCCTCGCGGGAGCTCCACTGCCCCAGCATTTT
V: TRBV6-5; D: TRBD1; J: TRBJ1-2; size: -; CDR3: CASSYSRQGAYGYTF; DNA: TGTGCCAGCAGTTACTCGCGACAGGGGGCCTATGGCTACACCTTC
V: TRBV7-8; D: -; J: TRBJ1-3; size: -; CDR3: CASSYRQSSSGNTIYF; DNA: TGTGCCAGCAGCTACAGACAGTCTAGCTCTGGAAACACCATATATTTT
V: TRBV6-4; D: TRBD1; J: TRBJ1-1; size: few; CDR3: CASSRGTGGNTEAFF; DNA: TGTGCCAGCAGCCGAGGGACAGGGGGGAACACTGAAGCTTTCTTT
V: TRBV2; D: TRBD1; J: TRBJ1-2; size: -; CDR3: CASRVSPGTGGIGHTF; DNA: TGTGCCAGCAGGGTCAGTCCCGGGACAGGGGGCATCGGCCACACCTTC
V: TRBV7-9; D: TRBD2; J: TRBJ2-1; size: -; CDR3: CASSFLADDNEQFF; DNA: TGTGCCAGCAGTTTTCTAGCGGACGACAATGAGCAGTTCTTC